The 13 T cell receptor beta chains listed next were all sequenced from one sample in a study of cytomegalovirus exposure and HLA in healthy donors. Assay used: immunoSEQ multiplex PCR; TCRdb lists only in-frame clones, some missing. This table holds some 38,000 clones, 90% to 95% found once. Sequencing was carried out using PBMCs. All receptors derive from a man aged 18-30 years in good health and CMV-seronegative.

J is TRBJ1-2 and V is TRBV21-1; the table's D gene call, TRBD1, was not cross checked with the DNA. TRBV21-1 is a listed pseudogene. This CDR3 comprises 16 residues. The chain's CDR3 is CASTDRGDRSHYGYTF. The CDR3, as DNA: TGTGCCAGCACAGATCGGGGGGACAGGTCCCACTATGGCTACACCTTC.

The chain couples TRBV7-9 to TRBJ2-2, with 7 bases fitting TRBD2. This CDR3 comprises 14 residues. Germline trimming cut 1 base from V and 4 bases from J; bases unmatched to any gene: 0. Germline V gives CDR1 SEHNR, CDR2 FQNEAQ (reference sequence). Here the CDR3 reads CASSLGGGTGELFF. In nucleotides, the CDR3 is TGTGCCAGCAGCTTAGGGGGGGGCACCGGGGAGCTGTTTTTT.

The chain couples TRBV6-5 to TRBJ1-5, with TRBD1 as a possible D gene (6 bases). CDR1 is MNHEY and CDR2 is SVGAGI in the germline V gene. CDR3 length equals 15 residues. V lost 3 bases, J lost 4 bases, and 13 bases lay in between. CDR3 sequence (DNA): TGTGCCAGCAGTTATTTAGCAGGGGTTAATCAGCCCCAGCATTTT. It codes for CASSYLAGVNQPQHF.

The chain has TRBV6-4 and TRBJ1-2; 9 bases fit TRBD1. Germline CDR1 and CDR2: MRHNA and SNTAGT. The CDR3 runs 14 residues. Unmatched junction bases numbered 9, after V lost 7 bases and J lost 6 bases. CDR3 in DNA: TGTGCCAGCAAAAAAAGACAGGGGGAGGATGGCTACACCTTC. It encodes CASKKRQGEDGYTF.

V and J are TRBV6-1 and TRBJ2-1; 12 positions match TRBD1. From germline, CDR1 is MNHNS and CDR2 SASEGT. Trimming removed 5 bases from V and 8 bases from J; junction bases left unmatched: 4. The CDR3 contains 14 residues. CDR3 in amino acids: CASSPGTGGYEQFF. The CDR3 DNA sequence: TGTGCCAGCAGTCCCGGGACAGGGGGCTATGAGCAGTTCTTC.

The CDR3 is CASSSQTGGVYEQYF. Written as DNA, the CDR3 is TGTGCCAGCAGTTCTCAGACAGGGGGAGTCTACGAGCAGTACTTC. The rearrangement joins TRBV7-6 to TRBJ2-7, with 9 nucleotides matching TRBD1. CDR1 is SGHVS and CDR2 is FNYEAQ in the germline V gene. This CDR3 comprises 15 residues. V lost 6 bases to trimming and J lost 3 bases; unmatched junction nucleotides: 9.

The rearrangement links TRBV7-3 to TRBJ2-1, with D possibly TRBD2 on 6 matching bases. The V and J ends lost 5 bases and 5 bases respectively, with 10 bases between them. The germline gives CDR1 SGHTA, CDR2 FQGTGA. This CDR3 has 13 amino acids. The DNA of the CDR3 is TGTGCCAGCAGCCCCGGGAGAAACAATGAGCAGTTCTTC. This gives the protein CASSPGRNNEQFF.

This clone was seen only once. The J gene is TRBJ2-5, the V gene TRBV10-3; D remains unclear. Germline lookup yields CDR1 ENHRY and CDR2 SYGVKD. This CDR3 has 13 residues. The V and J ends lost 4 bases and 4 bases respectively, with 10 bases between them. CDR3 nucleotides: TGTGCCATCAGTGCCGACTTAGGAGAGACCCAGTACTTC. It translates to CAISADLGETQYF.

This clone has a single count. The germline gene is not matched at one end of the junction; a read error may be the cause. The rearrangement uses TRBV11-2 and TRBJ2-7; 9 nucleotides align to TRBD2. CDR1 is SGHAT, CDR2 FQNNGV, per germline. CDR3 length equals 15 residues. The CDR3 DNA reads TGTGCCAGCAGCTTAGAGGCACTAGCGGGTGGAAATCTAGGCTTC. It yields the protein CASSLEALAGGNLGF.

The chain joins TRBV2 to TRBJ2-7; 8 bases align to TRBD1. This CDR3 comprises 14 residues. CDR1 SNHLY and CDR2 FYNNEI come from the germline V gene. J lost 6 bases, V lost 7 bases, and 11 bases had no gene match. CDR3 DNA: TGTGCCAGCACCCCAGGACAGGGATTCTTCGAGCAGTACTTC. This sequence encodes CASTPGQGFFEQYF.

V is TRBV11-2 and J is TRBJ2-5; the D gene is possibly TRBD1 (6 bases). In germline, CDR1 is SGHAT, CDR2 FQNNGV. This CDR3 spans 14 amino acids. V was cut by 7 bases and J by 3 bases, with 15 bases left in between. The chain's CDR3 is CASTEGHRKETQYF. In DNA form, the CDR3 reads TGTGCCAGCACCGAGGGACACCGGAAAGAGACCCAGTACTTC.

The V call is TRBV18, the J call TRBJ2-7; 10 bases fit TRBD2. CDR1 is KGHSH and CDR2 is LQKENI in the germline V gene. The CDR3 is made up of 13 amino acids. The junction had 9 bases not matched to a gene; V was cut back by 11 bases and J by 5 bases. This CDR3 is CAGQREGLNEQYF. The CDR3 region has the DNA TGTGCCGGCCAGCGGGAGGGCCTTAACGAGCAGTACTTC. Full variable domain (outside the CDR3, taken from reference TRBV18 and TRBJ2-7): NAGVMQNPRHLVRRRGQEARLRCSPMKGHSHVYWYRQLPEEGLKFMVYLQKENIIDESGMPKERFSAEFPKEGPSILRIQQVVRGDSAAYFCAGQREGLNEQYFGPGTRLTVT.

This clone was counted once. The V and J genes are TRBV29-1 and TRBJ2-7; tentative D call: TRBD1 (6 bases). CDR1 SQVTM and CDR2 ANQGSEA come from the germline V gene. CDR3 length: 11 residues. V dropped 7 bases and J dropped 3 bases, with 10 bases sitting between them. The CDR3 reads CSAGDGYEQYF. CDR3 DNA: TGCAGCGCAGGGGACGGCTACGAGCAGTACTTC.